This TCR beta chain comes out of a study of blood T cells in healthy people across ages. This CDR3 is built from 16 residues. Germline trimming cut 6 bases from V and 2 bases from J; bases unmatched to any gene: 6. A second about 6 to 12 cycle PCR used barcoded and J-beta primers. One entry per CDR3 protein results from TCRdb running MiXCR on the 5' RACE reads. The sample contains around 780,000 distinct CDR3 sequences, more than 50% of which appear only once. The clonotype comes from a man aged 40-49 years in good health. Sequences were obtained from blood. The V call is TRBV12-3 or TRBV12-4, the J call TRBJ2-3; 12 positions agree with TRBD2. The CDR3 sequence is CASRALAGGLTDTQYF. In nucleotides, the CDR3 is TGTGCCAGCAGAGCACTAGCGGGGGGACTCACAGATACGCAGTATTTT.